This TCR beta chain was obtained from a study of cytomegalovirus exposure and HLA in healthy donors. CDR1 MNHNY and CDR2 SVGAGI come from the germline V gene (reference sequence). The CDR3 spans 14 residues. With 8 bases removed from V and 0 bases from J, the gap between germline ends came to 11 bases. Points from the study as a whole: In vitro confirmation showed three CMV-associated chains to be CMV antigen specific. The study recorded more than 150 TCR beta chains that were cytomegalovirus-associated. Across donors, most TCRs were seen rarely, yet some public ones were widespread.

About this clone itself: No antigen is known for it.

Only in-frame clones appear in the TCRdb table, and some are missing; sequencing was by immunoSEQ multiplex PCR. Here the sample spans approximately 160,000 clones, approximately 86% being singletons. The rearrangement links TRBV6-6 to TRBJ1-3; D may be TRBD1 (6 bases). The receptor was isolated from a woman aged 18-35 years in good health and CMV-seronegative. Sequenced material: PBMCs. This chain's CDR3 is CASLRQVSGNTIYF. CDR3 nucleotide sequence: TGTGCCAGCCTAAGACAGGTCTCTGGAAACACCATATATTTT.